Presented here are 9 T cell receptor beta chains from one specimen sequenced in a study of CD8+ T cells in alopecia areata. Treatment here: oral pan-JAK inhibitor, 5-10 mg twice daily. Sequencing templates came from extracted RNA that was reverse transcribed into cDNA. Using immunoSEQ multiplex PCR, the repertoire was profiled, and TCRdb retains in-frame clones only, with some absent. Of around 270,000 clones detected, roughly 60% appear once; the ten largest clones hold approximately 1.7%. Here the sequenced sample was CD4+ T cells sorted from blood, taken at week 24, from a patient treated with tofacitinib. Every receptor here comes from a human donor with alopecia areata.

This clone was seen at least ten times. The chain couples TRBV10-3 to TRBJ2-2; possible D gene TRBD2, 5 bases. Germline CDR1 is ENHRY and CDR2 is SYGVKD. The CDR3 is 13 amino acids. V was clipped by 7 bases and J by 2 bases, with 8 bases between them. As DNA, the CDR3 is TGTGCCATCAATCGGGGAAACACCGGGGAGCTGTTTTTT. Protein: CAINRGNTGELFF.

DNA for the CDR3: TGTGCCTGGAGTAACAGGGACAATCAGCCCCAGCATTTT. Translating it yields CAWSNRDNQPQHF. The J gene is TRBJ1-5, the V gene TRBV30, with D perhaps TRBD1 (6 bases). The CDR3 runs to 13 residues. The V gene's germline CDR1 is GTSNPN and CDR2 SVGIG (reference sequence). V lost 2 bases, J lost 3 bases, and 8 bases lay in between.

Only a few counts were recorded for this clone. This rearrangement joins TRBV30 to TRBJ1-1; 7 bases match TRBD1. Germline V gene lookup returns CDR1 GTSNPN and CDR2 SVGIG (reference sequence). V lost 8 bases to trimming and J lost 4 bases; unmatched junction nucleotides: 10. CDR3 length: 13 amino acids. The CDR3 nucleotides read TGTGCCGGAAGACAGGGCCCGGGCACTGAAGCTTTCTTT. This codes for CAGRQGPGTEAFF. Filled out from reference TRBV30 and TRBJ1-1, the complete variable domain reads SQTIHQWPATLVQPVGSPLSLECTVEGTSNPNLYWYRQAAGRGLQLLFYSVGIGQISSEVPQNLSASRPQDRQFILSSKKLLLSDSGFYLCAGRQGPGTEAFFGQGTRLTVV.

This rearrangement joins TRBV28 to TRBJ2-7; TRBD1 matches at 10 bases. This CDR3 comprises 12 residues. J lost 12 bases, V lost 7 bases, and 9 bases had no gene match. The germline gives CDR1 MDHEN, CDR2 SYDVKM. The CDR3 loop is CASKAGQGGPYF. The CDR3 DNA reads as TGTGCCAGCAAGGCTGGACAGGGGGGTCCGTACTTC.

The chain links TRBV30 to TRBJ2-3; TRBD2 is a possible D gene (6 bases). The CDR3 consists of 13 residues. Trimming took 5 bases from V and 4 from J, leaving 13 bases between them. Germline V CDR1 and CDR2: GTSNPN, SVGIG (reference sequence). CDR3 protein: CAWGPPGADTQYF. The CDR3 coding sequence is TGTGCCTGGGGGCCCCCGGGAGCAGATACGCAGTATTTT. Supplemented by reference TRBV30 and TRBJ2-3, the full variable domain reads SQTIHQWPATLVQPVGSPLSLECTVEGTSNPNLYWYRQAAGRGLQLLFYSVGIGQISSEVPQNLSASRPQDRQFILSSKKLLLSDSGFYLCAWGPPGADTQYFGPGTRLTVL.

V usage is TRBV10-3 and J usage is TRBJ2-5; D is perhaps TRBD2 (5 bases). Trimming cost V 1 base and J 2 bases, with 5 bases left between them. Per the germline V gene, CDR1 is ENHRY and CDR2 is SYGVKD. This CDR3 has 13 residues. CDR3: CAISEWEQETQYF. The CDR3 bases are TGTGCCATCAGTGAGTGGGAGCAAGAGACCCAGTACTTC.

This clone appeared a few times. The CDR3 DNA is TGCAGCGTTGAAGCCTTCAGCACAGATACGCAGTATTTT. This codes for CSVEAFSTDTQYF. The chain joins TRBV29-1 to TRBJ2-3; D remains ambiguous. V was trimmed by 1 base and J by 0 bases, leaving 5 bases between them. The V gene's germline CDR1 is SQVTM and CDR2 ANQGSEA. This CDR3 is built from 13 residues.

This clone showed up just a few times. The V and J genes are TRBV9 and TRBJ2-6; D might be TRBD1 or TRBD2, each matching 5 bases. This CDR3 is built from 15 residues. CDR1 is SGDLS, CDR2 YYNGEE, per germline. Trimming cost V 3 bases and J 2 bases, with 9 bases left between them. The CDR3 loop is CASSALGAGANVLTF. The DNA for the CDR3 is TGTGCCAGCAGCGCCCTGGGGGCTGGGGCCAACGTCCTGACTTTC.

This clone was seen a few times. At the DNA level, this CDR3 is encoded by other sequences in the same sample as well. The chain couples TRBV5-1 to TRBJ2-3, with TRBD1 matching over 10 bases. The J segment lost 5 bases and the V segment lost 4 bases, leaving 4 bases of the junction unmatched. In germline, CDR1 is SGHRS, CDR2 YFSETQ. This CDR3 is 14 amino acids long. As DNA, the CDR3 is TGCGCCAGCAGCCCCGGACAGGGGGGAGATACGCAGTATTTT. Amino acid sequence: CASSPGQGGDTQYF. Based on the CDR3 plus reference TRBV5-1 and TRBJ2-3, the full variable domain is KAGVTQTPRYLIKTRGQQVTLSCSPISGHRSVSWYQQTPGQGLQFLFEYFSETQRNKGNFPGRFSGRQFSNSRSEMNVSTLELGDSALYLCASSPGQGGDTQYFGPGTRLTVL.